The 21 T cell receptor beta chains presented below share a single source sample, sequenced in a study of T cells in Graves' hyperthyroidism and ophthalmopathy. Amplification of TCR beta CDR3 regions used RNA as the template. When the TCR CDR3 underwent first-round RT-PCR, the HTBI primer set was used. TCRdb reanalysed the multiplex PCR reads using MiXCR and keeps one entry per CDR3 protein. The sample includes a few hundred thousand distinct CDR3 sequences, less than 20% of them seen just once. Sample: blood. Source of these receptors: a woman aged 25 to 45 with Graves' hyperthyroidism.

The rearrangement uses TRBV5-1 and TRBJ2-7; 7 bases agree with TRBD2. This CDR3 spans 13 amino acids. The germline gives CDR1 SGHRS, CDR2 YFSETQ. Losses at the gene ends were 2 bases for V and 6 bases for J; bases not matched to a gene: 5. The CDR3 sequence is CASSFTGGSEQYF. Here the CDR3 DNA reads TGCGCCAGCAGCTTTACGGGAGGTTCCGAGCAGTACTTC.

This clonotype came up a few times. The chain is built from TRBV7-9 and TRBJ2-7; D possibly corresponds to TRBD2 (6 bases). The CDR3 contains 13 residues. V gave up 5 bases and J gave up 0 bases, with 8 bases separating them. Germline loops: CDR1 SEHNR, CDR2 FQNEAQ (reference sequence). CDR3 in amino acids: CASSREYSYEQYF. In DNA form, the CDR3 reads TGTGCCAGCAGCCGGGAGTACTCCTACGAGCAGTACTTC. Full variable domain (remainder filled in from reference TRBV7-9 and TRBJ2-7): DTGVSQNPRHKITKRGQNVTFRCDPISEHNRLYWYRQTLGQGPEFLTYFQNEAQLEKSRLLSDRFSAERPKGSFSTLEIQRTEQGDSAMYLCASSREYSYEQYFGPGTRLTVT.

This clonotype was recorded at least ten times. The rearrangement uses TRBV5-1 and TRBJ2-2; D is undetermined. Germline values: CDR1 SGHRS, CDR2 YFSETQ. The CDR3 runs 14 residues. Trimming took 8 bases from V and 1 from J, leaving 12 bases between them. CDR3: CASSRGQNTGELFF. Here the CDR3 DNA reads TGCGCCAGTTCGCGTGGGCAGAACACCGGGGAGCTGTTTTTT.

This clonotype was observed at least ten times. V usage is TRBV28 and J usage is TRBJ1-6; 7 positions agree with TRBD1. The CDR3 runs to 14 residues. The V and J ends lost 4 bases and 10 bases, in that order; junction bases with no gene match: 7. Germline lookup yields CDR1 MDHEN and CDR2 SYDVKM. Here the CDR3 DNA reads TGTGCCAGCAGTTGGAACAGGGGAAGGTCACCCCTCCACTTT. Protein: CASSWNRGRSPLHF.

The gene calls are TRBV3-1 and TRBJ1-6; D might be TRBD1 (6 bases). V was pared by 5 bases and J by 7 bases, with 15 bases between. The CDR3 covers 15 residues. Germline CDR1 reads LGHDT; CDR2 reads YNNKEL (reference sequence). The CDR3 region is CASSNRDLGNSPLHF. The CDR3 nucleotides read TGTGCCAGCAGCAACAGGGACCTGGGAAATTCACCCCTCCACTTT.

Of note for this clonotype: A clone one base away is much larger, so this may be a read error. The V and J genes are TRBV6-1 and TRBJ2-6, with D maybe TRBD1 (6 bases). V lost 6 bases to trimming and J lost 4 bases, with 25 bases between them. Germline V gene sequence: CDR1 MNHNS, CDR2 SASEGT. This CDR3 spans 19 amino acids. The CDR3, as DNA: TGTGCCAGCAGGGGCCTACAGGGAAGAGGAGTGGGGGGGGCCAACGTCCTGACTTTC. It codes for CASRGLQGRGVGGANVLTF.

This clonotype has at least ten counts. CDR3 loop: CASSFSRVAGDTDTQYF. The CDR3 DNA is TGTGCCAGCAGTTTCTCTCGAGTAGCGGGCGACACAGATACGCAGTATTTT. This chain uses TRBV28 with TRBJ2-3; TRBD2 matches at 7 bases. V gave up 3 bases and J gave up 2 bases; unmatched junction bases: 11. The CDR3 contains 17 residues. Per the germline V gene, CDR1 is MDHEN and CDR2 is SYDVKM.

CDR3 in DNA: TGTGCCAGCAGACCCGGACTAGATAGCTCCTACAATGAGCAGTTCTTC. As protein: CASRPGLDSSYNEQFF. J is TRBJ2-1 and V is TRBV7-9; 7 bases map to TRBD2. This CDR3 region has 16 residues. Germline CDR1 is SEHNR and CDR2 is FQNEAQ (reference sequence). J was trimmed by 0 bases and V by 6 bases; bases with no gene match: 8.

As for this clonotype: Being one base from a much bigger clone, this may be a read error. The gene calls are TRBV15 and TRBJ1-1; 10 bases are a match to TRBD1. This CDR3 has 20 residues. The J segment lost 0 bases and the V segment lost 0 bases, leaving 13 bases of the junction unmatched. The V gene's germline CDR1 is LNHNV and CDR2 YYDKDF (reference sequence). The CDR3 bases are TGTGCCACCAGCAGAGATCGGGGACAGGGGACGGGATACATGAACACTGAAGCTTTCTTT. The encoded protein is CATSRDRGQGTGYMNTEAFF.

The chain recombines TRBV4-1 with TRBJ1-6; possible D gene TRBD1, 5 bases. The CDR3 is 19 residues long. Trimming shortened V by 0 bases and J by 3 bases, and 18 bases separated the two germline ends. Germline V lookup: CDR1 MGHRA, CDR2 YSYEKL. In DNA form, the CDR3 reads TGCGCCAGCAGCCAAGAAGACTTTGGGGGTTGGAACTATAATTCACCCCTCCACTTT. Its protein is CASSQEDFGGWNYNSPLHF.

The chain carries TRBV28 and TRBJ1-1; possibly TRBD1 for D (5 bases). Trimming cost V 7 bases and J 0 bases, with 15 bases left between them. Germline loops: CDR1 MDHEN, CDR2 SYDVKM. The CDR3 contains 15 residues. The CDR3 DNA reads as TGTGCCAGCAAAGACCCGGGACGGGTGAACACTGAAGCTTTCTTT. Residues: CASKDPGRVNTEAFF.

The CDR3 DNA follows: TGTGCCAGCAGCCAATTTAAGGGGGAGTACTCCTACGAGCAGTACTTC. It translates to CASSQFKGEYSYEQYF. V gene TRBV3-1 combines with J gene TRBJ2-7; a possible D gene is TRBD1 (6 bases). The CDR3 runs to 16 residues. V shed 2 bases and J shed 0 bases, with 14 bases lying between them. CDR1 is LGHDT and CDR2 is YNNKEL in the germline V gene (reference sequence).

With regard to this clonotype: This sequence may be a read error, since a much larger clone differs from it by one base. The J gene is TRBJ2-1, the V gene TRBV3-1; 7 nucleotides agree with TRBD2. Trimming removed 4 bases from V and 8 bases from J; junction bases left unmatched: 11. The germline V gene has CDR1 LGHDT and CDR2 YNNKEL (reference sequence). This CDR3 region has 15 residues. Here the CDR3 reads CASSLGLVGDDEQFF. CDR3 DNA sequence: TGTGCCAGCAGCCTCGGACTAGTGGGAGACGATGAGCAGTTCTTC.

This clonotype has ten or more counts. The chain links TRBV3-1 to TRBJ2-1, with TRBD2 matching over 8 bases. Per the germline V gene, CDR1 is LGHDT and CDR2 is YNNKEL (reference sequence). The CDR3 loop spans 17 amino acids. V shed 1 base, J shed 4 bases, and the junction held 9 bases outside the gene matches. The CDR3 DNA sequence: TGTGCCAGCAGCCAAGCAATAGCGGGGAGCTATTACAATGAGCAGTTCTTC. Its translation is CASSQAIAGSYYNEQFF.

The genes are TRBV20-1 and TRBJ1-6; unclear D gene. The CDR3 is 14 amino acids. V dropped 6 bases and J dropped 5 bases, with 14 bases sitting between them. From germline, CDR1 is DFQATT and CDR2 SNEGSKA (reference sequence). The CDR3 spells CSAQAPFDNSPLHF. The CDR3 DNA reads TGCAGTGCCCAGGCCCCCTTTGATAATTCACCCCTCCACTTT.

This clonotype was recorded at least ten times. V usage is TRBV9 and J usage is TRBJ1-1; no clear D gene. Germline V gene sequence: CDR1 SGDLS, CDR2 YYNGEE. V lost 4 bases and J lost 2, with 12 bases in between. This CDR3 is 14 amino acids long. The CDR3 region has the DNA TGTGCCAGCAGCACAAGAGAGTCTAACACTGAAGCTTTCTTT. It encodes CASSTRESNTEAFF.

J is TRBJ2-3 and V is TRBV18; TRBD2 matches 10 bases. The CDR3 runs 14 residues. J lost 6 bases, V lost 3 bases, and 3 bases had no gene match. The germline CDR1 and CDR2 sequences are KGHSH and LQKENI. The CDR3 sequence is CASSPLAGVDTQYF. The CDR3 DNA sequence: TGTGCCAGCTCACCGCTAGCGGGAGTGGATACGCAGTATTTT. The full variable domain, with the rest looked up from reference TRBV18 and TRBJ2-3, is NAGVMQNPRHLVRRRGQEARLRCSPMKGHSHVYWYRQLPEEGLKFMVYLQKENIIDESGMPKERFSAEFPKEGPSILRIQQVVRGDSAAYFCASSPLAGVDTQYFGPGTRLTVL.

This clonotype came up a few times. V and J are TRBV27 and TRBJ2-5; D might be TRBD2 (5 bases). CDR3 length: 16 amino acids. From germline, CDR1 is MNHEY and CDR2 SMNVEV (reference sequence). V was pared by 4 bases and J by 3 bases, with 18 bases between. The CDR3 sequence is CASSSKVASREETQYF. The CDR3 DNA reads TGTGCCAGCAGTTCTAAAGTAGCGAGTAGAGAAGAGACCCAGTACTTC.

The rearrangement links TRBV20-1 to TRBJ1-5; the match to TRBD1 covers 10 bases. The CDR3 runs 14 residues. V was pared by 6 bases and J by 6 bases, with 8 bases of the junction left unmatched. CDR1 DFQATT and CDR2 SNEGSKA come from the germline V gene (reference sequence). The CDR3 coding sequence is TGCAGTGCGAGACAGGGGGCCCCTACTCAGCCCCAGCATTTT. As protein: CSARQGAPTQPQHF.

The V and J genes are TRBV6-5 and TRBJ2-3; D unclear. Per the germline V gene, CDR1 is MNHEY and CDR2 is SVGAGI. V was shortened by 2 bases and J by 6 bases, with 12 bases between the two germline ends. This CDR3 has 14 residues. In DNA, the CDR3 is TGTGCCAGCAGTTACACCGGGCCCCTGGATACGCAGTATTTT. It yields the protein CASSYTGPLDTQYF.

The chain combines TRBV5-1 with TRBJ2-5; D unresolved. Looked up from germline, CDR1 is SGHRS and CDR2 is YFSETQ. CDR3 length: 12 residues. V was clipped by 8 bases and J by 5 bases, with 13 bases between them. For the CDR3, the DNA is TGCGCCAGTGTCAGACGCGGTGAGACCCAGTACTTC. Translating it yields CASVRRGETQYF.